The sequence of this T cell receptor (beta chain) was determined in a study of T cell responses to AZD1222 COVID-19 vaccine. Study-level information: The study pooled second doses at about 4 or about 12 weeks.

Details on this clone: Antigen specificity is unknown.

Produced via immunoSEQ multiplex PCR; TCRdb's table is partial and in-frame only. Of more than 85,000 clones in the sample, 70% to 90% were seen once. The CDR3 has 18 residues. Germline V gene data show CDR1 as SGHVS and CDR2 as FQNEAQ. Trimming took off 1 base at V and 2 bases at J, with 17 bases between the two ends. Study-level points and caveats: It was only a handful of AZD1222 recipients who were seropositive at baseline. In a largely white British group with more females than males, clonal diversity was possibly underestimated.

The material sequenced was peripheral blood, taken on day 0 of AZD1222 vaccination. The source is an adult in good health. V is TRBV7-8 and J is TRBJ1-4, with D possibly matching TRBD1 (6 bases). The CDR3 spells CASSLVIITGATNEKLFF. The CDR3 DNA reads TGTGCCAGCAGCTTAGTGATCATCACGGGGGCGACTAATGAAAAACTGTTTTTT. The variable domain in full, completed from reference TRBV7-8 and TRBJ1-4, reads GAGVSQSPRYKVAKRGQDVALRCDPISGHVSLFWYQQALGQGPEFLTYFQNEAQLDKSGLPSDRFFAERPEGSVSTLKIQRTQQEDSAVYLCASSLVIITGATNEKLFFGSGTQLSVL.